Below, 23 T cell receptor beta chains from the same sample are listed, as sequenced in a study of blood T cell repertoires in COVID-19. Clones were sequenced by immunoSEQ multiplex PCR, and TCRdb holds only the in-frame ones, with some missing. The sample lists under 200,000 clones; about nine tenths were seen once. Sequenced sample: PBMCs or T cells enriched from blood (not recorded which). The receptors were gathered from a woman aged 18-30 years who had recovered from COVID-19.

The CDR3 nucleotides read TGTGCCAGCAGCCAAGATCTTAGGCTAGCGGGGGCGGGGACGCAGTATTTT. This gives the protein CASSQDLRLAGAGTQYF. The rearrangement joins TRBV3-1 (or the pseudogene TRBV3-2) to TRBJ2-3, with 10 bases that match TRBD2. The V segment lost 0 bases and the J segment 9 bases; nucleotides outside the gene matches: 12. This CDR3 is 17 amino acids long. CDR1 is LGHDT, CDR2 YNNKEL, per germline (reference sequence).

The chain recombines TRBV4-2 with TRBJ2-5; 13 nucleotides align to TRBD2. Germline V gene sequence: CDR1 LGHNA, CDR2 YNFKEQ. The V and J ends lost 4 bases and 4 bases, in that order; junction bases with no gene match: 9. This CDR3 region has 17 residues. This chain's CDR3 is CASSRRLAGGQGETQYF. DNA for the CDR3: TGTGCCAGCAGCCGGAGACTAGCGGGAGGTCAGGGAGAGACCCAGTACTTC.

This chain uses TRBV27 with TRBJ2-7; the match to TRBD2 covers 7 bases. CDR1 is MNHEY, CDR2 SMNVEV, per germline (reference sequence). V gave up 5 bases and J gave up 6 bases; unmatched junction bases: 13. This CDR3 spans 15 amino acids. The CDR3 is CASSERDRLESEQYF. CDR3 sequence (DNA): TGTGCCAGCAGTGAGCGGGACCGCCTGGAAAGCGAGCAGTACTTC.

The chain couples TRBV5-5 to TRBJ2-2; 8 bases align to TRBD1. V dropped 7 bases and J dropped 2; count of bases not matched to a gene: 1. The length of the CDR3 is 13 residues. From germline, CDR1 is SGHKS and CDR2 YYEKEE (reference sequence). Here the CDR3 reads CASGQGNTGELFF. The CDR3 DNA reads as TGTGCCAGCGGACAGGGTAACACCGGGGAGCTGTTTTTT.

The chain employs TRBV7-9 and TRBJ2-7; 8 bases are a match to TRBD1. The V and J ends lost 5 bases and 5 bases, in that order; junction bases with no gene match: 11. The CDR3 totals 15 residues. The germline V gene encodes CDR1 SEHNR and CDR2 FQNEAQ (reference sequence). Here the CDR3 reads CASSPHRQGRDEQYF. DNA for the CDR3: TGTGCCAGCAGCCCCCACCGACAGGGGCGCGACGAGCAGTACTTC.

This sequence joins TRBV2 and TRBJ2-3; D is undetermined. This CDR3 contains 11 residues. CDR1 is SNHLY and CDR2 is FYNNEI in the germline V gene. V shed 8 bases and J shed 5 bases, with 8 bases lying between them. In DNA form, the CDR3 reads TGTGCCAGCGTTATCAGAGATACGCAGTATTTT. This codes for CASVIRDTQYF. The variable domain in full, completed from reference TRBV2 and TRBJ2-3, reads EPEVTQTPSHQVTQMGQEVILRCVPISNHLYFYWYRQILGQKVEFLVSFYNNEISEKSEIFDDQFSVERPDGSNFTLKIRSTKLEDSAMYFCASVIRDTQYFGPGTRLTVL.

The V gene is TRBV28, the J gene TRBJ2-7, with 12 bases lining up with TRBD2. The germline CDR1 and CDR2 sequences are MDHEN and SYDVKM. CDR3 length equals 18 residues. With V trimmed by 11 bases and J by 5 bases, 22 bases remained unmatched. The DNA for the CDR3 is TGTGCCTCCCCATCCCACGGGGCTAGCGGGAGGGTCAGGCACGAGCAGTACTTC. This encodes CASPSHGASGRVRHEQYF.

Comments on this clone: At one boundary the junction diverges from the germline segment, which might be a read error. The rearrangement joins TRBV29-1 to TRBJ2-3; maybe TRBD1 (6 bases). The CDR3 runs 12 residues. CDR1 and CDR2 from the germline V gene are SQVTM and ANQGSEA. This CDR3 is CSVLTPRGSGHF. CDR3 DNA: TGCAGCGTCTTAACTCCCAGGGGATCAGGGCATTTT.

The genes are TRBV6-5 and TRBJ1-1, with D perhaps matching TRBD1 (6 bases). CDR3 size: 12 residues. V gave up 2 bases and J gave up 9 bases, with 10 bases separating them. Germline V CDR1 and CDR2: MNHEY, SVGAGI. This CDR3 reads CASSYPRDKAFF. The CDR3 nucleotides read TGTGCCAGCAGTTACCCCCGGGACAAAGCTTTCTTT.

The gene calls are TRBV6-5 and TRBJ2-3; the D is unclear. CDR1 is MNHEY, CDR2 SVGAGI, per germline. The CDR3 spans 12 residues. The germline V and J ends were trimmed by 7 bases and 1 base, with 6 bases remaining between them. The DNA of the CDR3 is TGTGCCAGCACAACTGGCACAGATACGCAGTATTTT. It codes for CASTTGTDTQYF.

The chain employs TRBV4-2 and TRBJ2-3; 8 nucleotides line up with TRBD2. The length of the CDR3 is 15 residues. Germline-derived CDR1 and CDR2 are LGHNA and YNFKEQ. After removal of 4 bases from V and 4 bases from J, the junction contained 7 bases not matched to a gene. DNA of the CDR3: TGTGCCAGCAGCCCCTCCGGGAGGGCGGCAGATACGCAGTATTTT. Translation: CASSPSGRAADTQYF.

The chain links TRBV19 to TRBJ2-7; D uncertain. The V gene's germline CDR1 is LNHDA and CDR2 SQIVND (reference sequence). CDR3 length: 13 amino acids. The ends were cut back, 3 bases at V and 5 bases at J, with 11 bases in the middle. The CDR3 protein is CASSITANDEQYF. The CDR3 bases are TGTGCCAGTAGTATTACTGCGAATGACGAGCAGTACTTC.

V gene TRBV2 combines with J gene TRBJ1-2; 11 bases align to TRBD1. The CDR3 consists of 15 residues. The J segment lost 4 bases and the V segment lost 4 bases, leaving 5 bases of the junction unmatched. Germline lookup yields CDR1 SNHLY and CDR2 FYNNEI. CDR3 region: CASSAGTGGIYGYTF. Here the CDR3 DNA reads TGTGCCAGCAGTGCCGGGACAGGGGGGATCTATGGCTACACCTTC.

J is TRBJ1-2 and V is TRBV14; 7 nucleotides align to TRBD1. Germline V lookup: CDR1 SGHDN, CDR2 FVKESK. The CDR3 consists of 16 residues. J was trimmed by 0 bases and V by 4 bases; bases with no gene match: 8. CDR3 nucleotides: TGTGCCAGCAGCCGGAGACAGGGTTCGCCTAACTATGGCTACACCTTC. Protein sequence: CASSRRQGSPNYGYTF.

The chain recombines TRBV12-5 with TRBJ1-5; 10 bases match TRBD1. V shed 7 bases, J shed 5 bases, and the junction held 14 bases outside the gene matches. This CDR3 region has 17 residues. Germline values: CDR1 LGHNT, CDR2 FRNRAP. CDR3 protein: CASAPGQGLPGDQPQHF. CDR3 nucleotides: TGTGCTAGTGCCCCGGGACAGGGGCTACCAGGCGATCAGCCCCAGCATTTT.

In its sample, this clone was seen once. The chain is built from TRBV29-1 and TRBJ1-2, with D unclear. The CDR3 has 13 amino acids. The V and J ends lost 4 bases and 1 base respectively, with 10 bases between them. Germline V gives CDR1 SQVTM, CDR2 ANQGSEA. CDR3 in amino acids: CSVGQQFNYGYTF. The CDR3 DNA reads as TGCAGCGTTGGCCAACAGTTTAACTATGGCTACACCTTC.

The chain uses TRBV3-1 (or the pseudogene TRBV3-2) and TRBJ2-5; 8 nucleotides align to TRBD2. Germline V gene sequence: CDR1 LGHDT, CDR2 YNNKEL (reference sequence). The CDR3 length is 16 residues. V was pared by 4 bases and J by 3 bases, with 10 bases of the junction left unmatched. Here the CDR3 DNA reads TGTGCCAGCAGCCGAGACGGGAGGGCCCGGAAAGAGACCCAGTACTTC. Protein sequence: CASSRDGRARKETQYF.

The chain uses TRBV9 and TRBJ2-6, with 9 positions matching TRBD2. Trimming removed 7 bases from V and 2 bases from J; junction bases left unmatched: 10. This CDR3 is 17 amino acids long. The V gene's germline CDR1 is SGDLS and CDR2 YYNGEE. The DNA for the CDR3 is TGTGCCAGCTGTCTTAGCGGGAGTGGTACTGGGGCCAACGTCCTGACTTTC. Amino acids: CASCLSGSGTGANVLTF.

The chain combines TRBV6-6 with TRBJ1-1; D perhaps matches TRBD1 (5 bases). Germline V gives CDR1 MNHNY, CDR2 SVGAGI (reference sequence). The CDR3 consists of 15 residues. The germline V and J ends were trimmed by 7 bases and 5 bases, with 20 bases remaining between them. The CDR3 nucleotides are TGTGCCAGCACGTACGGAGGGGACCGCGGGACTGAAGCTTTCTTT. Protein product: CASTYGGDRGTEAFF.

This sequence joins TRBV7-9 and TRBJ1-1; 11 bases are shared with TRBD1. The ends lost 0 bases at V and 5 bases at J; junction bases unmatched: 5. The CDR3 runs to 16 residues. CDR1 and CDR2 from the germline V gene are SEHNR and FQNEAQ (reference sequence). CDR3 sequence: CASSLASGTGGTEAFF. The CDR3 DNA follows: TGTGCCAGCAGCTTAGCTTCCGGGACAGGGGGAACTGAAGCTTTCTTT.

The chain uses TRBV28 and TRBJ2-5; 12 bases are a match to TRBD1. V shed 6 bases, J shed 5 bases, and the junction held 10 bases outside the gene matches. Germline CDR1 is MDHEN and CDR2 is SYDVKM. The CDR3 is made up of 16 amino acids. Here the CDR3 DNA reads TGTGCCAGCAGCCCATCCGGGACAGGGGGCGGGGAGACCCAGTACTTC. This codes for CASSPSGTGGGETQYF.

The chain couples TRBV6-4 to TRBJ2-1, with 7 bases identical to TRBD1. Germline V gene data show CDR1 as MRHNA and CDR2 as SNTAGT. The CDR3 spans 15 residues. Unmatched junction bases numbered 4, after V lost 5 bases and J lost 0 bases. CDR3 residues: CASSPTGTSYNEQFF. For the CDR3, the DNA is TGTGCCAGCAGTCCGACAGGGACCTCCTACAATGAGCAGTTCTTC.

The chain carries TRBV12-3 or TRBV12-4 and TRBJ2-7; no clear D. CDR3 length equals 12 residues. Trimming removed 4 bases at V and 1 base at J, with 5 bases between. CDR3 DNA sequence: TGTGCCAGCAGTTACTCATCCTACGAGCAGTACTTC. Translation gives CASSYSSYEQYF.